Below, 3 T cell receptor beta chains from the same sample are listed, as sequenced in a study of T-cell reconstitution after alpha-beta-depleted transplantation in children. For TCRbeta, the library was prepared with unique molecular identifiers. TCRdb called the PCR reads again in MiXCR, with one record for every CDR3 protein. The sample yields about 540,000 distinct CDR3 sequences, about a quarter seen once. This material consisted of PBMCs, taken before TCRalphabeta/CD19-depleted stem cell transplant. These TCRs come from a boy less than two years old with Wiskott-Aldrich syndrome, due to receive a stem cell transplant.

The genes are TRBV20-1 and TRBJ2-5; D is unresolved. The germline CDR1 and CDR2 sequences are DFQATT and SNEGSKA (reference sequence). CDR3 length: 14 residues. V was cut by 0 bases and J by 2 bases, with 10 bases left in between. The chain's CDR3 is CSARDYRGQETQYF. The CDR3, as DNA: TGCAGTGCTAGAGATTATCGCGGACAAGAGACCCAGTACTTC.

This clonotype has only a few counts. This chain links TRBV5-1 with TRBJ2-1; 11 bases align to TRBD2. In germline, CDR1 is SGHRS, CDR2 YFSETQ. The CDR3 is 17 amino acids. V lost 4 bases to trimming and J lost 1 base; unmatched junction nucleotides: 7. In DNA, the CDR3 is TGCGCCAGCAGCCGCCTACTAGCGGGAGTGTCCTACAATGAGCAGTTCTTC. It translates to CASSRLLAGVSYNEQFF. The full variable domain, with the rest looked up from reference TRBV5-1 and TRBJ2-1, is KAGVTQTPRYLIKTRGQQVTLSCSPISGHRSVSWYQQTPGQGLQFLFEYFSETQRNKGNFPGRFSGRQFSNSRSEMNVSTLELGDSALYLCASSRLLAGVSYNEQFFGPGTRLTVL.

This clonotype turned up a few times. This chain links TRBV4-1 with TRBJ2-2; TRBD2 agrees at 7 bases. This CDR3 has 15 amino acids. The V and J ends lost 8 bases and 6 bases, in that order; junction bases with no gene match: 12. CDR1 and CDR2 (germline): MGHRA, YSYEKL. CDR3 sequence (DNA): TGCGCCAGCGGGTCTGGCGGGAGATTCGCCGGGGAGCTGTTTTTT. It specifies CASGSGGRFAGELFF.